The rows below give T cell receptor beta chains drawn from one sample of a study of cytomegalovirus exposure and HLA in healthy donors. The table came from immunoSEQ multiplex PCR; TCRdb's copy has only in-frame clones and leaves some out. Listed are over 100,000 clones; 1.5% to 2% falls within the top ten. The sequencing input was PBMCs. All receptors derive from a woman between 40 and 50 years old in good health and CMV-seropositive. CDR3s include the opening cysteine and the closing phenylalanine or tryptophan. A D gene is named only where the DNA matches it firmly.

>TRBV5-4|TRBD1|TRBJ1-2
TGTGCCAGCAGTTGGACAGGGGAAGACTATGGCTACACCTTC
CASSWTGEDYGYTF
>TRBV4-1|TRBD1|TRBJ1-5
TGCGCCAGCAGCCCTTTAGCGCGGGACAGGAAAAATCAGCCCCAGCATTTT
CASSPLARDRKNQPQHF
>TRBV6-6|TRBD1|TRBJ2-6
TGTGCCAGCAACAGGGGCTCTGGGGCCAACGTCCTGACTTTC
CASNRGSGANVLTF
>TRBV19|.|TRBJ2-3
TGTGCCAGTAGCCGCCGGGCAGGGGCAACCCCAGATACGCAGTATTTT
CASSRRAGATPDTQYF
>TRBV2|TRBD1|TRBJ2-7
TGTGCCAGCAGTGACGTAGGACAGGGGTACGAGCAGTACTTC
CASSDVGQGYEQYF
>TRBV7-6|.|TRBJ2-7
TGTGCCAGCAGCCAACAGGGTTTCTACGAGCAGTACTTC
CASSQQGFYEQYF
>TRBV28|.|TRBJ1-5
TGTGCCAGCAGTTTATGGGGGCAGGGGTCGAATCAGCCCCAGCATTTT
CASSLWGQGSNQPQHF
>TRBV6-5|TRBD2|TRBJ2-7
TGTGCCAGCAGTAACTTAGCGGGAGCAAGCGAGCAGTACTTC
CASSNLAGASEQYF
>TRBV29-1|TRBD2|TRBJ2-7
TGCAGCGTTGGCCCGGAGGCTAGCGGGAGGTCTGATCACGAGCAGTACTTC
CSVGPEASGRSDHEQYF
>TRBV13|.|TRBJ1-4
TGTGCCAGCAGCTCCCGATTTGACGGACTTAATGAAAAACTGTTTTTT
CASSSRFDGLNEKLFF
>TRBV9|TRBD2|TRBJ2-7
TGTGCCAGCAGCGTAGCGGGCGGGGAGGGTTCCTACGAGCAGTACTTC
CASSVAGGEGSYEQYF
>TRBV7-2|TRBD1|TRBJ2-1
TGTGCCAGCAGCTTAGCACAGGGGGGCTACAATGAGCAGTTCTTC
CASSLAQGGYNEQFF
>TRBV7-9|.|TRBJ2-3
TGTGCCAGCAGCTTACTCAGACAACGCACAGATACGCAGTATTTT
CASSLLRQRTDTQYF
>TRBV25-1|TRBD2|TRBJ2-7
TGTGCCAGCAGTGACCCCCAGCTAGCGGGAGACCCAGGCGAGCAGTACTTC
CASSDPQLAGDPGEQYF
>TRBV2|.|TRBJ1-3
TGTGCCAGCAGTGAGTTCCCACTCGGAAACACCATATATTTT
CASSEFPLGNTIYF
>TRBV9|TRBD1|TRBJ1-1
TGTGCCAGCAGCTTAATCGGACAGGTGGATGAAGCTTTCTTT
CASSLIGQVDEAFF
>TRBV29-1|.|TRBJ2-3
TGCAGCGTTGAAGTGCGACCGTCGCGGGATACGCAGTATTTT
CSVEVRPSRDTQYF
>TRBV6-5|TRBD2|TRBJ2-1
TGTGCCAGCATGAGACTAGCGGAAAACAATGAGCAGTTCTTC
CASMRLAENNEQFF
>TRBV28|TRBD1|TRBJ2-6
TGTGCCAGCAGTGCGACAGGGGGTTTTGGGGCCAACGTCCTGACTTTC
CASSATGGFGANVLTF
>TRBV5-1|.|TRBJ2-3
TGCGCCAGCAGCTATAGACTAACCTCTGCCCCAGATACGCAGTATTTT
CASSYRLTSAPDTQYF
>TRBV11-2|.|TRBJ2-7
TGTGCCAGCAGCTTAGATGAGCGGCGCGAGCAGTACTTC
CASSLDERREQYF
>TRBV5-1|TRBD1|TRBJ2-2
TGCGCCAGCAGCTTGCTCACAGGGGGAAACACCGGGGAGCTGTTTTTT
CASSLLTGGNTGELFF
>TRBV30|TRBD1|TRBJ1-5
TGTGCCTTCACGACAGGGGGTCAGCCCCAGCATTTT
CAFTTGGQPQHF
>TRBV7-2|TRBD2|TRBJ2-7
TGTGCCAGCAGCTTAATAGGCAGCGGGAGGCCCTACGAGCAGTACTTC
CASSLIGSGRPYEQYF
>TRBV5-1|TRBD2|TRBJ2-1
TGCGCCAGCAGCTTGTTGGGACTAGCTTTCTTC
CASSLLGLAFF
>TRBV6-4|.|TRBJ1-5
TGTGCCAGCAGCCCTTATAGCAATCAGCCCCAGCATTTT
CASSPYSNQPQHF
>TRBV11-2|TRBD1|TRBJ2-5
TGTGCCAGCAGCCCAAGACAGGGGGTGGTTTCGAAAGAGACCCAGTACTTC
CASSPRQGVVSKETQYF
>TRBV6-5|TRBD1|TRBJ2-1
TGTGCCAGCTCCAGGACAGGGGACAATGAGCAGTTCTTC
CASSRTGDNEQFF
>TRBV6-5|TRBD2|TRBJ2-7
TGTGCCAGCAGTGCACCGGGACTAGCCCCCTACGAGCAGTACTTC
CASSAPGLAPYEQYF
>TRBV7-2|.|TRBJ2-2
TGTGCCCAAGAAGGCAGGACGAACACCGGGGAGCTGTTTTTT
CAQEGRTNTGELFF
>TRBV7-2|TRBD2|TRBJ2-1
TGTGCCAGCAGCGCCCGACTAGCGGGAGGATTTGAGCAGTTCTTC
CASSARLAGGFEQFF
>TRBV11-3|.|TRBJ2-1
TGTGCCAGCAGCTCGCGGTCCGGGTCCTACAATGAGCAGTTCTTC
CASSSRSGSYNEQFF
>TRBV5-1|TRBD1|TRBJ1-6
TGCGCCAGCAGCTTGGTAACTGGACAGGGGGCGAGTTCACCCCTCCACTTT
CASSLVTGQGASSPLHF
>TRBV5-6|TRBD2|TRBJ2-1
TGTGCCAGCAGCTTGGGGGAGGGAGGGCCCCACAATGAGCAGTTCTTC
CASSLGEGGPHNEQFF
>TRBV19|.|TRBJ2-3
TGTGCCAGTAGTGTGGCGCGGCTAGCTGAGGCAGATACGCAGTATTTT
CASSVARLAEADTQYF
>TRBV13|.|TRBJ2-1
TGTGCCAGCAGCTTAGGCGGCGGGCAGTTCTTC
CASSLGGGQFF
>TRBV13|TRBD2|TRBJ2-4
TGTGCCAGCAGCTTAGGACTAGCGCTAGACATTCAGTACTTC
CASSLGLALDIQYF
>TRBV5-1|.|TRBJ2-5
TGCGCCAGCAGCCCTGAAGTTGGCGGAGGGGGCTCGGGGACCCAGTACTTC
CASSPEVGGGGSGTQYF
>TRBV7-9|.|TRBJ2-3
TGTGCCAGCATTTCGGAGGCGGGACCCTACACAGATACGCAGTATTTC
CASISEAGPYTDTQYF
>TRBV19|.|TRBJ2-3
TGTGCCAGTAGTATTCAAGAGAGCACAGATACGCAGTATTTT
CASSIQESTDTQYF
>TRBV2|TRBD1|TRBJ1-3
TGTGCCACAAGAGGACAGGGTGGAAACACCATATATTTT
CATRGQGGNTIYF
>TRBV5-1|TRBD2|TRBJ2-1
TGCGCCAGCAGCTTGACGCCGGGACTAGCGGCCCAGAGCTCCTACAATGAGCAGTTCTTC
CASSLTPGLAAQSSYNEQFF
>TRBV5-1|TRBD2|TRBJ2-7
TGCGCCAGCAGCCTCGGGACTAGCGGCCCCTACGAGCAGTACTTC
CASSLGTSGPYEQYF
>TRBV4-1|TRBD2|TRBJ2-3
TGCGCCAGCAGGGGGGGACTAGCGGGACCCACAGATACGCAGTATTTT
CASRGGLAGPTDTQYF
>TRBV10-3|.|TRBJ1-1
TGTGCCATCAGTGGGGGGGGCGCCGAGACTGAAGCTTTCTTT
CAISGGGAETEAFF
>TRBV2|.|TRBJ2-2
TGTGCCAGCAGTGAAGGACTATCTGGCACCGGGGAGCTGTTTTTT
CASSEGLSGTGELFF